Below, 19 T cell receptor beta chains from the same sample are listed, as sequenced in a study of vaccination effects on CD4 cells after COVID-19. The protocol was immunoSEQ multiplex PCR, while the TCRdb copy is restricted to in-frame clones and leaves out a portion. The sample lists 23,000 or so clones; about four fifths were seen once. Sequencing was preceded by expansion of antigen-specific CD4+ T cells with viral peptide pools in the ViraFEST assay. Scientists isolated CD4+ T cells after a roughly 10-day culture period ended. Two-dose vaccination with either BNT162b2 or mRNA-1273 was given to the participants. For these receptors, no antigen is known. Here the sequenced sample was CD4+ T cells from PBMCs cultured with SARS-CoV-2 spike peptides, taken after COVID-19 vaccination. These receptors came from a human donor who received a COVID-19 vaccine. Some clones in this sample may be carry-over from other donors' samples.

The chain couples TRBV5-4 to TRBJ1-1; the match to TRBD1 covers 7 bases. V was clipped by 3 bases and J by 1 base; unmatched bases: 6. The CDR3 is made up of 15 amino acids. Germline CDR1 reads SGHNT; CDR2 reads YYREEE (reference sequence). CDR3 protein: CASSSVRQGNTEAFF. The CDR3 nucleotides are TGTGCCAGCAGCTCTGTGAGACAGGGGAACACTGAAGCTTTCTTT. The complete variable domain, with remaining parts taken from reference TRBV5-4 and TRBJ1-1, reads ETGVTQSPTHLIKTRGQQVTLRCSSQSGHNTVSWYQQALGQGPQFIFQYYREEENGRGNFPPRFSGLQFPNYSSELNVNALELDDSALYLCASSSVRQGNTEAFFGQGTRLTVV.

The rearrangement uses TRBV24-1 and TRBJ2-5, with a possible D match to TRBD1 (6 bases). The germline gives CDR1 KGHDR, CDR2 SFDVKD. The CDR3 is made up of 12 amino acids. V shed 6 bases and J shed 2 bases, with 6 bases lying between them. This CDR3 is CATSRGQETQYF. CDR3 coding DNA: TGTGCCACCAGTAGGGGGCAAGAGACCCAGTACTTC.

The chain combines TRBV2 with TRBJ2-1; D not certain. Trimming left V 6 bases short and J 15 bases short, with 15 bases between. The germline gives CDR1 SNHLY, CDR2 FYNNEI. The CDR3 is made up of 11 amino acids. The CDR3: CASRTMDRAFF. CDR3 DNA sequence: TGTGCCAGCAGGACGATGGATCGTGCGTTCTTC.

This clone has only one observation. The chain combines TRBV10-3 with TRBJ2-1; 11 bases align to TRBD1. V lost 5 bases and J lost 9; bases outside the gene matches: 9. CDR1 ENHRY and CDR2 SYGVKD come from the germline V gene. CDR3 length: 15 amino acids. The CDR3 sequence is CAISSGDRGFGEQFF. As DNA, the CDR3 is TGTGCCATCAGTTCCGGGGACAGGGGGTTCGGTGAGCAGTTCTTC.

This chain links TRBV12-3 or TRBV12-4 with TRBJ2-7; D uncertain. The CDR3 is made up of 12 amino acids. Between the trimmed V and J ends, which lost 11 bases and 2 bases, there was a span of 13 bases. The CDR3 sequence: CAGAAGAYEQYV. CDR3 nucleotide sequence: TGTGCCGGAGCCGCTGGGGCCTACGAGCAGTACGTC.

The CDR3 loop reads CATPTGSSSYEQYV. In DNA, the CDR3 is TGTGCCACCCCGACGGGATCAAGCTCCTACGAGCAGTACGTC. The chain couples TRBV19 to TRBJ2-7, with D possibly TRBD2 on 5 matching bases. V was clipped by 10 bases and J by 0 bases, with 16 bases between them. Germline V gene sequence: CDR1 LNHDA, CDR2 SQIVND (reference sequence). This CDR3 has 14 residues.

This clone was recorded only once. This sequence joins TRBV5-1 and TRBJ2-5; 12 bases match TRBD2. The junction had 5 bases not matched to a gene; V was cut back by 3 bases and J by 5 bases. CDR1 is SGHRS and CDR2 is YFSETQ in the germline V gene. The CDR3 totals 15 residues. The DNA for the CDR3 is TGCGCCAGCAGCTACCTGACTAGCGGGGGTGAGACCCAGTACTTC. Protein sequence: CASSYLTSGGETQYF.

This sequence joins TRBV6-5 and TRBJ1-3; no firm D call. This CDR3 contains 15 residues. Trimming took 6 bases from V and 0 from J, leaving 12 bases between them. Germline V gene sequence: CDR1 MNHEY, CDR2 SVGAGI. CDR3 amino acids: CASSRGWGSGNTIYF. In nucleotides, the CDR3 is TGTGCCAGCAGCCGCGGGTGGGGCTCTGGAAACACCATATATTTT.

This clone was counted a few times. V and J are TRBV7-2 and TRBJ2-1; 9 bases agree with TRBD2. V was pared by 2 bases and J by 3 bases, with 8 bases of the junction left unmatched. The CDR3 length is 17 residues. Germline assignment: CDR1 SGHTA and CDR2 FQGNSA. For the CDR3, the DNA is TGTGCCAGCAGCTTAAATGCGGGGGGGCCATACTACAATGAGCAGTTCTTC. This codes for CASSLNAGGPYYNEQFF.

This clone was seen a handful of times. V and J are TRBV7-3 and TRBJ2-5; 9 bases are a match to TRBD1. The J segment lost 5 bases and the V segment lost 4 bases, leaving 2 bases of the junction unmatched. Germline V gives CDR1 SGHTA, CDR2 FQGTGA. The length of the CDR3 is 13 residues. In DNA form, the CDR3 reads TGTGCCAGCAGCTCAGACAGGGGGGAGACCCAGTACTTC. Protein sequence: CASSSDRGETQYF.

The chain combines TRBV6-5 with TRBJ2-3, with no clear D. V dropped 2 bases and J dropped 1 base, with 13 bases sitting between them. The length of the CDR3 is 16 residues. CDR1 is MNHEY and CDR2 is SVGAGI in the germline V gene. The CDR3: CASSYAYYAGTDTQYF. CDR3 nucleotides: TGTGCCAGCAGTTACGCCTATTACGCAGGCACAGATACGCAGTATTTT.

This chain links TRBV9 with TRBJ2-7, with a tentative D call TRBD1 (6 bases). The CDR3 spans 18 residues. The germline gives CDR1 SGDLS, CDR2 YYNGEE. The V and J ends lost 4 bases and 7 bases respectively, with 30 bases between them. The CDR3: CASSITSQGFGILREQYV. Here the CDR3 DNA reads TGTGCCAGCAGCATCACGAGCCAGGGGTTCGGGATCCTCCGGGAGCAGTACGTC.

This chain links TRBV12-3 or TRBV12-4 with TRBJ1-2; D not resolved. The CDR3 has 12 amino acids. V lost 2 bases and J 8 bases, leaving 9 bases between the germline ends. DNA for the CDR3: TGTGCCAGCAGTTTACTGCGGGGAGGCTACACCTTC. Protein product: CASSLLRGGYTF.

The chain is built from TRBV11-3 and TRBJ2-1; 8 bases fit TRBD2. Germline V gene lookup returns CDR1 SGHNT and CDR2 YENEEA. Trimming at V came to 8 bases and at J to 5 bases, leaving 5 bases not matched to a gene. The CDR3 totals 13 residues. The CDR3 is CASGTSGHNEQFF. CDR3 DNA: TGTGCCAGCGGTACTAGCGGCCACAATGAGCAGTTCTTC.

The chain employs TRBV6-1 and TRBJ2-5; the D gene could be TRBD1 or TRBD2 (6 bases each). Germline V CDR1 and CDR2: MNHNS, SASEGT. This CDR3 contains 15 residues. Trimming removed 2 bases at V and 5 bases at J, with 15 bases between. As DNA, the CDR3 is TGTGCCAGCAGTGAAATCTTTACAGGGAGGGAGACCCAGTACTTC. It codes for CASSEIFTGRETQYF.

The rearrangement links TRBV3-1 (or the pseudogene TRBV3-2) to TRBJ1-2; a possible D gene is TRBD1 (6 bases). CDR1 LGHDT and CDR2 YNNKEL come from the germline V gene (reference sequence). The CDR3 covers 15 residues. V was trimmed by 4 bases and J by 0 bases, leaving 12 bases between them. DNA of the CDR3: TGTGCCAGCAGCCCCTCGGACAGCCCTAACTATGGCTACACCTTC. This codes for CASSPSDSPNYGYTF.

This clone was seen only once. The rearrangement uses TRBV7-3 and TRBJ1-1, with 11 bases lining up with TRBD1. The J segment lost 3 bases and the V segment lost 6 bases, leaving 15 bases of the junction unmatched. The germline V gene has CDR1 SGHTA and CDR2 FQGTGA. The CDR3 length is 18 residues. As DNA, the CDR3 is TGTGCCAGCAGACACCGGACAGGGGGCGATTTGGTGTACACTGAAGCTTTCTTT. Translated: CASRHRTGGDLVYTEAFF.

The V gene is TRBV28, the J gene TRBJ2-7; 10 bases line up with TRBD2. The CDR3 spans 14 residues. Germline CDR1 and CDR2: MDHEN and SYDVKM. After removal of 7 bases from V and 7 bases from J, the junction contained 10 bases not matched to a gene. CDR3 loop: CASTRGSSGGEQYV. DNA for the CDR3: TGTGCCAGCACCCGCGGGTCTAGCGGGGGTGAGCAGTACGTC.

The chain has TRBV28 and TRBJ2-7; D possibly matches TRBD1 or TRBD2 (7 bases each). The CDR3 extends over 15 amino acids. V lost 0 bases to trimming and J lost 2 bases, with 11 bases between them. Per the germline V gene, CDR1 is MDHEN and CDR2 is SYDVKM. In DNA, the CDR3 is TGTGCCAGCAGTTTATGGCAGGGGGGGACCTACGAGCAGTACGTC. It specifies CASSLWQGGTYEQYV.